The 25 T cell receptor beta chains given below trace back to one sample, sequenced in a study of T-cell memory formation after mild COVID-19. TCRdb re-analysed the 5' RACE reads in MiXCR, keeping a single row per CDR3 protein. The table lists 240,000 or so distinct CDR3 sequences, 7.5% to 10% of them singletons. The specimen sequenced was PBMCs or a T cell subset sorted from them (not recorded which). These receptors were obtained from a man in his late teens or twenties who had mild COVID-19 (a few samples of this study predate the infection). Cell type and time point are not known.

The chain combines TRBV6-5 with TRBJ1-3, with 7 bases matching TRBD1. Germline CDR1 is MNHEY and CDR2 is SVGAGI. The ends lost 0 bases at V and 0 bases at J; junction bases unmatched: 5. This CDR3 has 17 amino acids. The CDR3 spells CASSYSSRDSSGNTIYF. The CDR3 DNA sequence: TGTGCCAGCAGTTACTCGTCAAGGGACAGCTCTGGAAACACCATATATTTT.

This clonotype has ten or more counts. The chain has TRBV6-2 or TRBV6-3 and TRBJ2-7, with D possibly called TRBD1 or TRBD2 (5 bases each). This CDR3 comprises 14 residues. Germline-derived CDR1 and CDR2 are MNHEY and SVGEGT. Deletions cut 2 bases from V and 2 bases from J, with 10 bases between. The CDR3: CASSYGTTTYEQYV. DNA of the CDR3: TGTGCCAGCAGTTACGGGACGACTACCTACGAGCAGTACGTC.

This clonotype was recorded many times. This chain links TRBV9 with TRBJ1-3; D gene ambiguous. Germline V gene lookup returns CDR1 SGDLS and CDR2 YYNGEE. The CDR3 is made up of 17 amino acids. Trimming cost V 2 bases and J 2 bases, with 17 bases left between them. This CDR3 reads CASSVSSVGQTGNTIYF. The CDR3 region has the DNA TGTGCCAGCAGCGTGTCTTCGGTTGGGCAGACTGGAAACACCATATATTTT.

The chain recombines TRBV7-2 with TRBJ1-2; no reliable D call. CDR1 and CDR2 (germline): SGHTA, FQGNSA. Trimming took 1 base from V and 1 from J, leaving 16 bases between them. There are 17 residues in the CDR3. The CDR3 region has the DNA TGTGCCAGCAGCTTAGTAGAGTTTGTGGCCAGTAACTATGGCTACACCTTC. Its translation is CASSLVEFVASNYGYTF. The variable domain in full, completed from reference TRBV7-2 and TRBJ1-2, reads GAGVSQSPSNKVTEKGKDVELRCDPISGHTALYWYRQSLGQGLEFLIYFQGNSAPDKSGLPSDRFSAERTGGSVSTLTIQRTQQEDSAVYLCASSLVEFVASNYGYTFGSGTRLTVV.

This rearrangement joins TRBV2 to TRBJ2-7; D is perhaps TRBD1 or TRBD2 (5 bases each). This CDR3 spans 13 amino acids. Germline CDR1 and CDR2: SNHLY and FYNNEI. The V and J ends lost 6 bases and 7 bases respectively, with 16 bases between them. For the CDR3, the DNA is TGTGCCAGCAGGCCGGGACGGAGAGGGGAGCAGTACGTC. Its protein product is CASRPGRRGEQYV.

The chain links TRBV11-2 to TRBJ1-1, with D possibly matching TRBD1 (6 bases). The CDR3 is made up of 16 amino acids. The V and J ends lost 5 bases and 1 base respectively, with 17 bases between them. Per germline, CDR1 SGHAT and CDR2 FQNNGV. Here the CDR3 DNA reads TGTGCCAGCAGCCCCACTGCGGCCAGGGGGAACACTGAAGCTTTCTTT. Translating it yields CASSPTAARGNTEAFF.

The chain is built from TRBV5-1 and TRBJ2-5; D is possibly TRBD2 (7 bases). Germline-derived CDR1 and CDR2 are SGHRS and YFSETQ. V lost 3 bases and J lost 1, with 13 bases in between. CDR3 length: 15 residues. As DNA, the CDR3 is TGCGCCAGCAGCTGGGGGCGGGGGACCCAAGAGACCCAGTACTTC. This encodes CASSWGRGTQETQYF.

In its sample, this clonotype was seen many times. The chain links TRBV14 to TRBJ2-1; 8 positions agree with TRBD2. Germline trimming cut 4 bases from V and 2 bases from J; bases unmatched to any gene: 16. CDR3 length: 19 residues. Germline values: CDR1 SGHDN, CDR2 FVKESK. CDR3 coding DNA: TGTGCCAGCAGCCGCCCGGAGGGTAGCGGGGTTTCGCCCTACAATGAGCAGTTCTTC. It translates to CASSRPEGSGVSPYNEQFF.

The chain is built from TRBV6-1 and TRBJ2-1, with 11 bases that match TRBD2. This CDR3 region has 19 residues. CDR1 is MNHNS, CDR2 SASEGT, per germline. With 0 bases clipped from V and 0 bases from J, the junction kept 7 bases outside the gene matches. The CDR3 loop is CASSEARLAGLSSYNEQFF. DNA of the CDR3: TGTGCCAGCAGTGAAGCGCGACTAGCGGGGTTGAGCTCCTACAATGAGCAGTTCTTC.

This clonotype was detected ten times or more. The chain has TRBV7-9 and TRBJ2-2, with D perhaps matching TRBD1 (6 bases). CDR1 is SEHNR, CDR2 FQNEAQ, per germline (reference sequence). Trimming removed 5 bases from V and 5 bases from J, with 6 bases in between. The CDR3 sequence is 12 residues long. Here the CDR3 reads CASSTGTGELFF. The DNA of the CDR3 is TGTGCCAGCAGCACAGGGACCGGGGAGCTGTTTTTT.

The rearrangement links TRBV4-2 to TRBJ1-1; perhaps TRBD1 as D (6 bases). Germline assignment: CDR1 LGHNA and CDR2 YNFKEQ. V was clipped by 6 bases and J by 5 bases, with 13 bases between them. The CDR3 has 13 residues. CDR3 sequence: CASRSWGRTEAFF. CDR3 nucleotide sequence: TGTGCCAGCAGGAGCTGGGGGCGGACTGAAGCTTTCTTT.

This clonotype was detected many times. The chain is built from TRBV6-6 and TRBJ2-3; the D is unclear. Per the germline V gene, CDR1 is MNHNY and CDR2 is SVGAGI (reference sequence). The CDR3 has 12 amino acids. Trimming removed 6 bases at V and 8 bases at J, with 12 bases between. This chain's CDR3 is CASSPRVRTQYF. CDR3 coding DNA: TGTGCCAGCAGCCCAAGAGTCCGTACGCAGTATTTT.

The chain carries TRBV5-6 and TRBJ2-1; TRBD1 aligns across 7 bases. With 0 bases clipped from V and 5 bases from J, the junction kept 2 bases outside the gene matches. The CDR3 runs 14 residues. Germline V gene data show CDR1 as SGHDT and CDR2 as YYEEEE. CDR3 residues: CASSLATGDNEQFF. For the CDR3, the DNA is TGTGCCAGCAGCTTGGCCACAGGGGACAATGAGCAGTTCTTC.

The rearrangement links TRBV5-1 to TRBJ1-2; D unclear. Deletions cut 2 bases from V and 9 bases from J, with 11 bases between. The germline gives CDR1 SGHRS, CDR2 YFSETQ. The CDR3 runs 12 residues. CDR3 nucleotide sequence: TGCGCCAGCAGCTTCAACAGCTGGCGCTACACCTTC. It encodes CASSFNSWRYTF.

This clonotype turned up a few times. The V gene is TRBV25-1, the J gene TRBJ1-1; D is perhaps TRBD1 (6 bases). Germline loops: CDR1 MGHDK, CDR2 SYGVNS. Deletions cut 4 bases from V and 5 bases from J, with 14 bases between. This CDR3 comprises 14 residues. The CDR3 bases are TGTGCCAGCAGTGGGCAGGGGATGAGGACTGAAGCTTTCTTT. Translating gives CASSGQGMRTEAFF.

This sequence joins TRBV20-1 and TRBJ1-1; D gene uncertain. The CDR3 consists of 12 residues. V lost 8 bases and J lost 5, with 15 bases in between. CDR1 is DFQATT and CDR2 is SNEGSKA in the germline V gene (reference sequence). CDR3 nucleotide sequence: TGCAGTCCCACACCCAGAGGGACTGAAGCTTTCTTT. Amino acid sequence: CSPTPRGTEAFF.

This clonotype has at least ten counts. The chain recombines TRBV7-8 with TRBJ2-1; 7 bases match TRBD1. The V gene's germline CDR1 is SGHVS and CDR2 FQNEAQ. The CDR3 contains 13 residues. V trimming: 6 bases; J trimming: 10 bases; junction bases outside the gene matches: 9. This CDR3 is CASSVLRGQEQFF. CDR3 DNA: TGTGCCAGCAGTGTGCTCAGGGGACAGGAGCAGTTCTTC. The variable domain in full, completed from reference TRBV7-8 and TRBJ2-1, reads GAGVSQSPRYKVAKRGQDVALRCDPISGHVSLFWYQQALGQGPEFLTYFQNEAQLDKSGLPSDRFFAERPEGSVSTLKIQRTQQEDSAVYLCASSVLRGQEQFFGPGTRLTVL.

This clonotype was found a few times. The rearrangement links TRBV20-1 to TRBJ1-1; 7 bases are a match to TRBD1. Germline V gene sequence: CDR1 DFQATT, CDR2 SNEGSKA (reference sequence). J lost 1 base, V lost 1 base, and 12 bases had no gene match. The CDR3 spans 17 residues. The CDR3 nucleotides are TGCAGTGCTAGAGGGGACAGATGGGGGGCGCGGAACACTGAAGCTTTCTTT. Residues: CSARGDRWGARNTEAFF.

V gene TRBV9 combines with J gene TRBJ1-1; D is unresolved. Trimming took off 0 bases at V and 5 bases at J, with 14 bases between the two ends. The CDR3 length is 15 residues. CDR1 SGDLS and CDR2 YYNGEE come from the germline V gene. The CDR3 nucleotides are TGTGCCAGCAGCGTAGGCGTGGGCCTGGGTACTGAAGCTTTCTTT. Translating gives CASSVGVGLGTEAFF.

This clonotype was seen a handful of times. The chain carries TRBV27 and TRBJ2-7; tentative D call: TRBD1 (5 bases). The CDR3 covers 13 residues. The V end lost 6 bases, the J end lost 3 bases, and 12 bases lay between the germline ends. The germline V gene encodes CDR1 MNHEY and CDR2 SMNVEV (reference sequence). The CDR3 DNA follows: TGTGCCAGCAGGTCGCGGACAAGCTACGAGCAGTACTTC. As protein: CASRSRTSYEQYF.

This clonotype was observed a few times. The V gene is TRBV24-1, the J gene TRBJ2-1; D is unresolved. The germline V gene encodes CDR1 KGHDR and CDR2 SFDVKD. The CDR3 covers 16 residues. Between the trimmed V and J ends, which lost 0 bases and 0 bases, there was a span of 8 bases. The chain's CDR3 is CATSDLRSRSYNEQFF. The CDR3 coding sequence is TGTGCCACCAGTGATTTGCGTTCACGCTCCTACAATGAGCAGTTCTTC.

This clonotype appeared a few times. The chain joins TRBV6-1 to TRBJ1-5; D possibly corresponds to TRBD1 (6 bases). The CDR3 length is 16 residues. V dropped 2 bases and J dropped 3 bases, with 14 bases sitting between them. Germline CDR1 is MNHNS and CDR2 is SASEGT. The DNA of the CDR3 is TGTGCCAGCAGTGAAAGGAGGGGGGGCCCCAATCAGCCCCAGCATTTT. Translating it yields CASSERRGGPNQPQHF.

This clonotype was counted a few times. No conserved phenylalanine or tryptophan ends this CDR3, so it is likely a read error. The DNA is omitted, as the CDR3 cannot be located on it reliably, and the CDR3 follows TCRdb's listing. The chain employs TRBV3-1 and TRBJ1-5. The CDR3 length equals 10 residues, ends included. The germline gives CDR1 LGHDT, CDR2 YNNKEL (reference sequence). The CDR3 here is CASSQAFREV.

V usage is TRBV6-2 or TRBV6-3 and J usage is TRBJ1-4, with D perhaps TRBD1 (5 bases). CDR1 is MNHEY, CDR2 SVGEGT, per germline. Trimming shortened V by 2 bases and J by 6 bases, and 10 bases separated the two germline ends. The CDR3 spans 14 residues. The CDR3 DNA follows: TGTGCCAGCAGTTACCCCGGGACCTATGAAAAACTGTTTTTT. The encoded protein is CASSYPGTYEKLFF.

There are many counts of this clonotype. The rearrangement links TRBV7-2 to TRBJ2-7; D remains unclear. Deletions cut 5 bases from V and 2 bases from J, with 7 bases between. Germline assignment: CDR1 SGHTA and CDR2 FQGNSA. The CDR3 contains 12 residues. The CDR3 bases are TGTGCCAGCAGCCGGTTCCCCTACGAGCAGTACTTC. Protein: CASSRFPYEQYF.